This T cell receptor (beta chain) was sequenced for a study of blood T cell repertoires in COVID-19. In the source study's methods: Estimation of nucleated cell counts was performed using reference gene primer amplification. Clones were read by immunoSEQ multiplex PCR, and TCRdb kept only the in-frame ones, dropping some. That table supplies the V and J calls and clone size; D and trimming were determined from the DNA. Of tens of thousands of clones in the sample, around 87% are singletons; the top ten hold roughly 5.4%. Germline CDR1 LNHDA, CDR2 SQIVND (reference sequence). V was trimmed by 0 bases and J by 3 bases, leaving 12 bases between them. This CDR3 region has 15 residues.

What was sequenced was peripheral blood. The sequence was collected from a man between 35 and 55 years old with acute or convalescent COVID-19. The chain carries TRBV19 and TRBJ2-7; weak D call: TRBD2 (6 bases). CDR3 bases: TGTGCCAGTAGTATAGATTCCGGGGGTCACTACGAGCAGTACTTC. Amino acid sequence: CASSIDSGGHYEQYF.